What follows describes a single T cell receptor beta chain. These data are taken from a study of blood T cell repertoires in COVID-19. Whole-study context: The United States, Italy and Spain provided the acute and convalescent COVID-19 samples. PBMCs, B-cell-depleted T cells, or T cells provided the cDNA or gDNA that made up the material.

Original analysis: Nucleated cell counts were estimated from reference gene primer amplification. Sequenced by immunoSEQ multiplex PCR; TCRdb stores in-frame clones only, minus some. The D gene and trimming were derived from the DNA, and the V and J assignments and clone size from that table. The sample lists 250,000 or so clones, nearly 90% occurring once. Germline CDR1 LGHDT, CDR2 YNNKEL (reference sequence). The V end lost 4 bases, the J end lost 0 bases, and 9 bases lay between the germline ends. The CDR3 is 14 residues long. The Seattle site enrolled patients during active infection and followed them longitudinally.

The V gene is TRBV3-1 (or the pseudogene TRBV3-2), the J gene TRBJ2-5; tentatively, D is TRBD1 (6 bases). The sample was peripheral blood. This TCR was recovered from a woman aged 55 to 70 with COVID-19, enrolled during active disease. CDR3 sequence (DNA): TGTGCCAGCAGCCGACAGGTGGACCAAGAGACCCAGTACTTC. This encodes CASSRQVDQETQYF.